The following is a T cell receptor (beta chain) sequence with its context. These data come from a study of T cell changes during pregnancy in multiple sclerosis. Clones were read by immunoSEQ multiplex PCR, and TCRdb kept only the in-frame ones, dropping some. This table holds tens of thousands of clones, more than 85% found once. Trimming removed 4 bases from V and 3 bases from J; junction bases left unmatched: 5. The CDR3 contains 14 residues. Germline CDR1 and CDR2: SGHAT and FQNNGV. Sequenced material: peripheral blood, taken before pregnancy. This sequence originates from a female donor with multiple sclerosis, enrolled in a pregnancy study. This sequence joins TRBV11-2 and TRBJ2-7, with 8 positions matching TRBD1. In DNA, the CDR3 is TGTGCCAGCAGCTCCGGGACAGGTCTCTACGAGCAGTACTTC. Translating it yields CASSSGTGLYEQYF.